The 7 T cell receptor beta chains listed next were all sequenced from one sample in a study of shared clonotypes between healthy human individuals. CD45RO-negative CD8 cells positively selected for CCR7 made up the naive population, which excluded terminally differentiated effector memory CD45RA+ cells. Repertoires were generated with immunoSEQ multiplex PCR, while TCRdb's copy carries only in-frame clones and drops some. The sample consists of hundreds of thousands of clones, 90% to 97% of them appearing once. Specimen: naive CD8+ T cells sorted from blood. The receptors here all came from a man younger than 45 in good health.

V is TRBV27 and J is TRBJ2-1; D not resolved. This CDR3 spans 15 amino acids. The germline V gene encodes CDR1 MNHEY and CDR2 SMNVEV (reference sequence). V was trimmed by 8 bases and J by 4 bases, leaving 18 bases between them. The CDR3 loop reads CASLPGSGRYNEQFF. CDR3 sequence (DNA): TGTGCCAGCCTCCCAGGTTCCGGACGATACAATGAGCAGTTCTTC.

The CDR3 protein is CASSHRTRPYEQYF. CDR3 nucleotide sequence: TGTGCCAGCAGCCACAGGACTAGACCCTACGAGCAGTACTTC. The rearrangement joins TRBV7-9 to TRBJ2-7; 7 positions agree with TRBD2. V lost 5 bases to trimming and J lost 2 bases; unmatched junction nucleotides: 6. The CDR3 is 14 residues long. Germline V CDR1 and CDR2: SEHNR, FQNEAQ (reference sequence).

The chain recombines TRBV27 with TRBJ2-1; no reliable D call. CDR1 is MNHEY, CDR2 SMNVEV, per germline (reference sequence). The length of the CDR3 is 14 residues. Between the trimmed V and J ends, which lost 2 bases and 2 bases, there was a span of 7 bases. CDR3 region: CASSLASTYNEQFF. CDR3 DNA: TGTGCCAGCAGTTTAGCGTCAACCTACAATGAGCAGTTCTTC.

The CDR3 here is CSVEVGLDGYTF. The CDR3 DNA is TGCAGCGTTGAAGTTGGACTGGATGGCTACACCTTC. This chain uses TRBV29-1 with TRBJ1-2, with D unclear. V lost 1 base, J lost 6 bases, and 9 bases lay in between. The germline CDR1 and CDR2 sequences are SQVTM and ANQGSEA. CDR3 length: 12 residues.

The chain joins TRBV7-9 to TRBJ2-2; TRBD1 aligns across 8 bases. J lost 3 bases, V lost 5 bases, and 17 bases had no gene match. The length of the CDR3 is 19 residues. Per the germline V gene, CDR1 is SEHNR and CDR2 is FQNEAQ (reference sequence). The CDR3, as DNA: TGTGCCAGCAGCCGAGGCGGGACAGGACCCCTCGGTGACACCGGGGAGCTGTTTTTT. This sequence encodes CASSRGGTGPLGDTGELFF.

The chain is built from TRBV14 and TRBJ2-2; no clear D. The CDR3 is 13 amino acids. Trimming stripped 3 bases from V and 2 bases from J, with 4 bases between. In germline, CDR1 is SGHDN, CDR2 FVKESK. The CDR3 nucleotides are TGTGCCAGCAGCCAGGGAAACACCGGGGAGCTGTTTTTT. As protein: CASSQGNTGELFF.

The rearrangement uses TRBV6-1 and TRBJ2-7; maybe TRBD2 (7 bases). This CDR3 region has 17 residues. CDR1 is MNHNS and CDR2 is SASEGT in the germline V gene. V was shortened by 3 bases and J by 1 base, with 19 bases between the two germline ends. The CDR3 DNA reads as TGTGCCAGCAGTGACCTCCTGGGGGCGGGAGCTTCCTACGAGCAGTACTTC. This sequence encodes CASSDLLGAGASYEQYF.